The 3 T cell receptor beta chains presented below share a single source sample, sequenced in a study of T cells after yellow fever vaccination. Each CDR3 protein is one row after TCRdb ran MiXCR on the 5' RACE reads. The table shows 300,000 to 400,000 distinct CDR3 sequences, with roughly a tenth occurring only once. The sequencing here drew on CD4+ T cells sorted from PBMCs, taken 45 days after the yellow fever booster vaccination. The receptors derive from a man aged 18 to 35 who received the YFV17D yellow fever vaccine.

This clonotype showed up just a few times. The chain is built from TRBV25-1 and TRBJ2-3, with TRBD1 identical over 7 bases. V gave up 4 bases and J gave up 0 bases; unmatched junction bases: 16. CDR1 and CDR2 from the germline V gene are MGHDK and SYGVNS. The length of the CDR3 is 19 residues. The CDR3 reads CASSALDRVDGLSTDTQYF. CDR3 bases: TGTGCCAGCAGTGCCCTAGACAGGGTCGATGGATTAAGCACAGATACGCAGTATTTT.

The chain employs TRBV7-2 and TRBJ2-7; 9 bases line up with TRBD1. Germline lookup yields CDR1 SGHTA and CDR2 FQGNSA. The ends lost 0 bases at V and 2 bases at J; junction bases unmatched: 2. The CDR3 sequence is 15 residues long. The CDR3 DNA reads TGTGCCAGCAGCTTAGCCGGGGACAGGGCCTACGAGCAGTACTTC. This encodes CASSLAGDRAYEQYF.

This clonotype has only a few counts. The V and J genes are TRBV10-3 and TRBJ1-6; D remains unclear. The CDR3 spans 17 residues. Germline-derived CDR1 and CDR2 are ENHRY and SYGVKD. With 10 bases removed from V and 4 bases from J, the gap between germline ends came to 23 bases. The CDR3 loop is CAKIRDCHTAYNSPLHF. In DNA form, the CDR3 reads TGTGCCAAAATTAGGGATTGCCATACCGCTTATAATTCACCCCTCCACTTT.